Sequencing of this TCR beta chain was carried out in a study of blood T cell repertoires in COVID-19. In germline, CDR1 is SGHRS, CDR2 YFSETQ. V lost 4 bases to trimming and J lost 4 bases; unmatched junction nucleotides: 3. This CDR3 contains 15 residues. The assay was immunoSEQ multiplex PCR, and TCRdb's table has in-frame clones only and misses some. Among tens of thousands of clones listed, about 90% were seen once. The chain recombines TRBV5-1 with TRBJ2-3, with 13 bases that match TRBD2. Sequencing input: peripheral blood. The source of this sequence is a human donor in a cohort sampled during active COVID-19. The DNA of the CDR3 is TGCGCCAGCAGCAGGACTAGCGGGAGCGCAGATACGCAGTATTTT. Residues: CASSRTSGSADTQYF. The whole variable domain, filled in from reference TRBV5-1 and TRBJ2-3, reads KAGVTQTPRYLIKTRGQQVTLSCSPISGHRSVSWYQQTPGQGLQFLFEYFSETQRNKGNFPGRFSGRQFSNSRSEMNVSTLELGDSALYLCASSRTSGSADTQYFGPGTRLTVL.